This TCR beta chain was retrieved from a study of blood T cell repertoires in COVID-19. Sequenced by immunoSEQ multiplex PCR; TCRdb stores in-frame clones only, minus some. The sample contains 250,000 to 350,000 clones, around 82% of which appear only once. The receptor was derived from a human donor with COVID-19, enrolled during active disease. The donor label of this sample is uncertain. Sequencing was carried out using peripheral blood.

CDR3 DNA: TGCGCCAGCGGCCTAGAGGGGTCGGGAAACACTGAAGCTTTCTTT. Protein sequence: CASGLEGSGNTEAFF. The chain is built from TRBV4-1 and TRBJ1-1; perhaps TRBD1 as D (5 bases). V was trimmed by 8 bases and J by 2 bases, leaving 18 bases between them. This CDR3 spans 15 amino acids. Germline values: CDR1 MGHRA, CDR2 YSYEKL.